This T cell receptor beta chain is from a study of blood T cell repertoires in COVID-19. The repertoire was sequenced with immunoSEQ multiplex PCR; TCRdb's copy has only in-frame clones and lacks some. The data hold some 150,000 clones, with about nine tenths observed a single time. CDR1 is KGHSH, CDR2 LQKENI, per germline. The CDR3 consists of 15 residues. Trimming shortened V by 0 bases and J by 7 bases, and 16 bases separated the two germline ends. The receptor was derived from a woman aged 18-29 years who had recovered from COVID-19. The gene calls are TRBV18 and TRBJ2-7; possibly TRBD1 for D (5 bases). The sample consisted of PBMCs or T cells enriched from blood (not recorded which). The CDR3 here is CASSPPTGLGEEQYF. CDR3 DNA: TGTGCCAGCTCACCACCTACAGGCCTCGGTGAGGAGCAGTACTTC.